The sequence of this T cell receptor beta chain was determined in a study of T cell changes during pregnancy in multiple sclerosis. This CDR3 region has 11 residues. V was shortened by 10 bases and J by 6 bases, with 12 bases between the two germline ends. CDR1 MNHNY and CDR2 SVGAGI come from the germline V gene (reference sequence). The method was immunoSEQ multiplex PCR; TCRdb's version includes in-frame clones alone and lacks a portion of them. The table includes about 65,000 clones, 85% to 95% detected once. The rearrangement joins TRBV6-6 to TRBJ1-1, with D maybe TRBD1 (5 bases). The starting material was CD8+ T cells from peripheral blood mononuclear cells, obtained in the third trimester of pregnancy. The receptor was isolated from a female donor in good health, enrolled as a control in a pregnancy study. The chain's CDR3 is CAIIQGAEAFF. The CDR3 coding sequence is TGTGCCATAATTCAGGGTGCTGAAGCTTTCTTT.